The next 27 T cell receptor beta chains were all read from a single sample in a study of cytomegalovirus exposure and HLA in healthy donors. Assay: immunoSEQ multiplex PCR; the TCRdb copy retains only in-frame clones and omits some. Among tens of thousands of clones listed, roughly 89% were seen once. What was sequenced was PBMCs. These receptors originate from a woman between 18 and 29 years old in good health and CMV-seropositive.

This clone was picked up one time. The V call is TRBV7-9, the J call TRBJ1-4; possible D gene TRBD1, 5 bases. Germline V gives CDR1 SEHNR, CDR2 FQNEAQ (reference sequence). V was pared by 5 bases and J by 7 bases, with 14 bases between. The CDR3 sequence is 14 residues long. The CDR3 bases are TGTGCCAGCAGCAGTTACAGGTTAGGTGAAAAACTGTTTTTT. This sequence encodes CASSSYRLGEKLFF.

V is TRBV6-6 and J is TRBJ2-3; TRBD2 matches at 10 bases. Trimming at V came to 6 bases and at J to 0 bases, leaving 3 bases not matched to a gene. Germline loops: CDR1 MNHNY, CDR2 SVGAGI (reference sequence). The CDR3 runs 15 residues. The CDR3 protein is CASSPSGGSTDTQYF. For the CDR3, the DNA is TGTGCCAGCAGCCCTAGCGGGGGAAGCACAGATACGCAGTATTTT.

This chain uses TRBV7-3 with TRBJ2-5, with 7 positions matching TRBD2. V gave up 2 bases and J gave up 5 bases; unmatched junction bases: 5. The CDR3 extends over 14 amino acids. Germline values: CDR1 SGHTA, CDR2 FQGTGA. The CDR3 reads CASSLGGDEETQYF. The CDR3 DNA reads TGTGCCAGCAGCTTAGGGGGGGACGAGGAGACCCAGTACTTC.

This clone turned up a few times. The chain couples TRBV10-3 to TRBJ1-5; TRBD1 is a possible D gene (5 bases). V lost 2 bases and J 4 bases, leaving 6 bases between the germline ends. The CDR3 covers 13 residues. Germline CDR1 reads ENHRY; CDR2 reads SYGVKD. CDR3 in DNA: TGTGCCATCAGTGAGGGGGCAAATCAGCCCCAGCATTTT. Amino acids: CAISEGANQPQHF.

V is TRBV25-1 and J is TRBJ2-7; 7 bases line up with TRBD1. Germline loops: CDR1 MGHDK, CDR2 SYGVNS. The CDR3 has 12 residues. V shed 4 bases and J 4 bases; nucleotides not matched to a gene: 1. CDR3 in amino acids: CASSGQGYEQYF. The CDR3 DNA reads as TGTGCCAGCAGTGGACAGGGTTACGAGCAGTACTTC.

V gene TRBV14 combines with J gene TRBJ1-1, with D perhaps TRBD1 (6 bases). This CDR3 region has 15 residues. Germline CDR1 is SGHDN and CDR2 is FVKESK. Trimming pared 4 bases from V and 3 bases from J, leaving 15 bases between. This CDR3 is CASSLRTGYHTEAFF. CDR3 nucleotides: TGTGCCAGCAGCCTGCGAACAGGGTATCACACTGAAGCTTTCTTT.

The V call is TRBV19, the J call TRBJ2-1; possible D gene TRBD1, 5 bases. Germline values: CDR1 LNHDA, CDR2 SQIVND (reference sequence). V was clipped by 3 bases and J by 0 bases, with 9 bases between them. This CDR3 is built from 15 residues. The CDR3 sequence: CASSMSGRSYNEQFF. The CDR3 DNA follows: TGTGCCAGTAGTATGTCAGGGCGCTCCTACAATGAGCAGTTCTTC.

The chain joins TRBV18 to TRBJ2-1; 7 positions match TRBD2. The germline V gene encodes CDR1 KGHSH and CDR2 LQKENI. V was clipped by 2 bases and J by 6 bases; unmatched bases: 19. The CDR3 is made up of 19 amino acids. The CDR3 loop is CASSPGSRRGLKESNEQFF. CDR3 in DNA: TGTGCCAGCTCACCAGGGTCCCGGCGGGGGTTAAAGGAATCCAATGAGCAGTTCTTC.

J is TRBJ1-2 and V is TRBV5-6; weak D call: TRBD1 (5 bases). CDR3 length: 14 amino acids. V lost 4 bases and J 8 bases, leaving 18 bases between the germline ends. CDR1 and CDR2 (germline): SGHDT, YYEEEE. DNA of the CDR3: TGTGCCAGCAGCCCCAGGGTTGTGGCGGGGGGCTACACCTTC. As protein: CASSPRVVAGGYTF.

This chain joins TRBV9 and TRBJ1-2; 8 nucleotides line up with TRBD1. V shed 3 bases, J shed 2 bases, and the junction held 9 bases outside the gene matches. The CDR3 runs to 16 residues. Germline V gene sequence: CDR1 SGDLS, CDR2 YYNGEE. This CDR3 is CASSDKPGQANYGYTF. The CDR3 DNA sequence: TGTGCCAGCAGCGACAAGCCGGGACAGGCCAACTATGGCTACACCTTC.

The rearrangement links TRBV27 to TRBJ2-7; TRBD1 agrees at 7 bases. V lost 5 bases and J lost 7; bases outside the gene matches: 11. The CDR3 loop spans 14 amino acids. The germline V gene has CDR1 MNHEY and CDR2 SMNVEV (reference sequence). The CDR3 sequence is CASSHTPGQREQYF. The CDR3 coding sequence is TGTGCCAGCAGTCACACACCGGGACAGCGGGAGCAGTACTTC.

The chain has TRBV9 and TRBJ1-2, with 9 bases lining up with TRBD1. J gave up 8 bases and V 0 bases, and 2 bases lay outside the gene matches. The CDR3 length is 13 residues. In germline, CDR1 is SGDLS, CDR2 YYNGEE. The CDR3 bases are TGTGCCAGCAGCGTAGGACAGGGGGGAGGCTACACCTTC. Protein sequence: CASSVGQGGGYTF.

This chain uses TRBV25-1 with TRBJ1-6, with D perhaps matching TRBD1 (5 bases). The CDR3 totals 14 residues. The ends were cut back, 10 bases at V and 10 bases at J, with 20 bases in the middle. CDR1 and CDR2 (germline): MGHDK, SYGVNS. CDR3 region: CAIPGRGVGSPLHF. CDR3 nucleotide sequence: TGTGCCATCCCCGGGAGAGGGGTAGGATCACCCCTCCACTTT.

The chain is built from TRBV6-5 and TRBJ1-5, with D hard to call. The CDR3 spans 13 residues. Germline V gene data show CDR1 as MNHEY and CDR2 as SVGAGI. Trimming removed 3 bases at V and 4 bases at J, with 7 bases between. The CDR3 DNA follows: TGTGCCAGCAGTTATGCGGCAAATCAGCCCCAGCATTTT. This gives the protein CASSYAANQPQHF.

This clone is a singleton in its sample. The V gene is TRBV7-9, the J gene TRBJ2-2, with 10 bases aligning to TRBD1. Unmatched junction bases numbered 3, after V lost 5 bases and J lost 3 bases. The CDR3 totals 15 residues. Germline loops: CDR1 SEHNR, CDR2 FQNEAQ (reference sequence). The CDR3: CASSTGQGYTGELFF. DNA for the CDR3: TGTGCCAGCAGCACGGGACAGGGGTACACCGGGGAGCTGTTTTTT.

The rearrangement uses TRBV4-1 and TRBJ1-4; 8 bases line up with TRBD1. Germline values: CDR1 MGHRA, CDR2 YSYEKL. The CDR3 consists of 15 residues. Trimming cost V 3 bases and J 8 bases; bases outside gene matches: 8. The chain's CDR3 is CASSHLGQGQEKLFF. Written as DNA, the CDR3 is TGCGCCAGCAGCCACCTAGGACAGGGACAAGAAAAACTGTTTTTT.

This clone was found a few times. The V gene is TRBV30, the J gene TRBJ1-6; D may be TRBD1 (5 bases). The CDR3 is 15 residues long. With 5 bases removed from V and 0 bases from J, the gap between germline ends came to 11 bases. Germline V gene data show CDR1 as GTSNPN and CDR2 as SVGIG (reference sequence). The CDR3 nucleotides are TGTGCCTGGCAAAGGACAAGCTCCTATAATTCACCCCTCCACTTT. Its protein product is CAWQRTSSYNSPLHF.

V gene TRBV5-6 combines with J gene TRBJ2-3, with 7 bases identical to TRBD1. Germline CDR1 reads SGHDT; CDR2 reads YYEEEE. This CDR3 is 15 amino acids long. With V trimmed by 0 bases and J by 5 bases, 6 bases remained unmatched. In nucleotides, the CDR3 is TGTGCCAGCAGCTTGGGGCGCAGGGGGAGAGATACGCAGTATTTT. It encodes CASSLGRRGRDTQYF. Filled out from reference TRBV5-6 and TRBJ2-3, the complete variable domain reads DAGVTQSPTHLIKTRGQQVTLRCSPKSGHDTVSWYQQALGQGPQFIFQYYEEEERQRGNFPDRFSGHQFPNYSSELNVNALLLGDSALYLCASSLGRRGRDTQYFGPGTRLTVL.

This chain uses TRBV29-1 with TRBJ2-5; 14 bases line up with TRBD2. Germline-derived CDR1 and CDR2 are SQVTM and ANQGSEA. This CDR3 region has 14 residues. V lost 4 bases, J lost 3 bases, and 1 base stayed unmatched. CDR3 sequence reads: CSVAGLAGEETQYF. CDR3 DNA: TGCAGCGTTGCGGGACTAGCGGGGGAAGAGACCCAGTACTTC.

The V gene is TRBV28, the J gene TRBJ2-7, with 7 bases lining up with TRBD2. Germline values: CDR1 MDHEN, CDR2 SYDVKM. The CDR3 runs 14 residues. Germline trimming cut 5 bases from V and 5 bases from J; bases unmatched to any gene: 9. The CDR3 DNA sequence: TGTGCCAGCAGTCCCGTGGGGGGAGGGCACGAGCAGTACTTC. Translation: CASSPVGGGHEQYF. Full variable domain (outside the CDR3, taken from reference TRBV28 and TRBJ2-7): DVKVTQSSRYLVKRTGEKVFLECVQDMDHENMFWYRQDPGLGLRLIYFSYDVKMKEKGDIPEGYSVSREKKERFSLILESASTNQTSMYLCASSPVGGGHEQYFGPGTRLTVT.

The chain has TRBV21-1 and TRBJ2-1; the table's D gene call, TRBD2, was not cross checked with the DNA. TRBV21-1 has pseudogene status. This CDR3 has 16 amino acids. The CDR3 DNA follows: TGTGCCAGCAGCAAAGTCGGGCTAGCGCCCTACAATGAGCAGTTCTTC. Its protein is CASSKVGLAPYNEQFF.

This chain links TRBV2 with TRBJ1-2; D remains unclear. The CDR3 runs 12 residues. Trimming cost V 5 bases and J 4 bases, with 8 bases left between them. CDR1 is SNHLY, CDR2 FYNNEI, per germline. The CDR3 bases are TGTGCCAGCAGTAGGGAGGCCTATGGCTACACCTTC. Translated, it gives CASSREAYGYTF.

The chain recombines TRBV4-1 with TRBJ2-3, with TRBD1 matching over 7 bases. The V gene's germline CDR1 is MGHRA and CDR2 YSYEKL. V shed 2 bases, J shed 2 bases, and the junction held 7 bases outside the gene matches. The length of the CDR3 is 16 residues. For the CDR3, the DNA is TGCGCCAGCAGCCAACAACCGGGACAGCTCACAGATACGCAGTATTTT. Protein sequence: CASSQQPGQLTDTQYF.

This clone is deemed medium-sized. This chain joins TRBV4-1 and TRBJ2-5; 7 bases match TRBD1. Germline trimming cut 3 bases from V and 4 bases from J; bases unmatched to any gene: 2. Germline CDR1 is MGHRA and CDR2 is YSYEKL. The CDR3 is made up of 13 amino acids. This chain's CDR3 is CASSQRTGETQYF. CDR3 in DNA: TGCGCCAGCAGCCAGAGGACAGGAGAGACCCAGTACTTC.

The chain employs TRBV6-1 and TRBJ2-1, with 7 bases matching TRBD2. The CDR3 is 16 amino acids. V was pared by 2 bases and J by 2 bases, with 6 bases of the junction left unmatched. Germline V gene lookup returns CDR1 MNHNS and CDR2 SASEGT. The CDR3: CASSELRGGAYNEQFF. DNA for the CDR3: TGTGCCAGCAGTGAACTACGTGGGGGGGCCTACAATGAGCAGTTCTTC.

The genes are TRBV9 and TRBJ2-1, with a possible D match to TRBD1 (5 bases). The CDR3 extends over 15 amino acids. Trimming removed 0 bases from V and 4 bases from J, with 11 bases in between. CDR1 is SGDLS, CDR2 YYNGEE, per germline. In DNA, the CDR3 is TGTGCCAGCAGCGTAGGTACCCAGGGATACAATGAGCAGTTCTTC. Residues: CASSVGTQGYNEQFF. Looking up the rest from reference TRBV9 and TRBJ2-1 gives the full variable domain: DSGVTQTPKHLITATGQRVTLRCSPRSGDLSVYWYQQSLDQGLQFLIQYYNGEERAKGNILERFSAQQFPDLHSELNLSSLELGDSALYFCASSVGTQGYNEQFFGPGTRLTVL.

This sequence joins TRBV5-4 and TRBJ1-1, with 9 bases that match TRBD1. In germline, CDR1 is SGHNT, CDR2 YYREEE (reference sequence). V shed 3 bases, J shed 2 bases, and the junction held 11 bases outside the gene matches. The CDR3 loop spans 17 amino acids. The CDR3: CASSWAGQGGGNTEAFF. In nucleotides, the CDR3 is TGTGCCAGCAGCTGGGCGGGACAGGGAGGTGGTAACACTGAAGCTTTCTTT.